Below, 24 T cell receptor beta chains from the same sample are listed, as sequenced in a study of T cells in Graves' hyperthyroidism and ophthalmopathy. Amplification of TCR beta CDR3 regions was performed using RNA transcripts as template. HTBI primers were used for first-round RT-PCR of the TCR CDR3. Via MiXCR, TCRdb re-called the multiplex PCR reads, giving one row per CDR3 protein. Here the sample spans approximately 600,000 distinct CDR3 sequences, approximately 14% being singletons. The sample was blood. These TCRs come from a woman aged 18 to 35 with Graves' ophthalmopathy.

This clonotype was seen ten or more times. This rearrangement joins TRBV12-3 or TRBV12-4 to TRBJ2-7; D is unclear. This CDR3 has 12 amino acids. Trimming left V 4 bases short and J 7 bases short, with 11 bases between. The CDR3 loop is CASSSTSWEQYF. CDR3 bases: TGTGCCAGCAGTTCAACTTCCTGGGAGCAGTACTTC.

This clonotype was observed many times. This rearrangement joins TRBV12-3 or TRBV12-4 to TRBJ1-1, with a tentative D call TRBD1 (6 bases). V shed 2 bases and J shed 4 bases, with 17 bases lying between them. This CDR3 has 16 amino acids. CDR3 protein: CASSLLVWGRGTEAFF. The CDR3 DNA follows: TGTGCCAGCAGTTTACTCGTCTGGGGGCGAGGCACTGAAGCTTTCTTT.

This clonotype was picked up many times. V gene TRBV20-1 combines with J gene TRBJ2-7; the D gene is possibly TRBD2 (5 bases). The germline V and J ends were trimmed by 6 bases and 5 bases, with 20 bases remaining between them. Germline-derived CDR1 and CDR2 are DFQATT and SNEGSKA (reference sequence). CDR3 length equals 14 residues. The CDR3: CSAPSPRGTHEQYF. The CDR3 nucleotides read TGCAGTGCGCCGTCCCCCCGGGGAACCCACGAGCAGTACTTC.

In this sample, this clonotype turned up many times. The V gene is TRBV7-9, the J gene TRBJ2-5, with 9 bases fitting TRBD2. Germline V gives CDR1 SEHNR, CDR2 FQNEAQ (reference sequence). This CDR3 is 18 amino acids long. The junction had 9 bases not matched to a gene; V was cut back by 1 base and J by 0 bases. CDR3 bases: TGTGCCAGCAGCTTAGGACTAGCGGAAGTCCTGTACCAAGAGACCCAGTACTTC. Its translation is CASSLGLAEVLYQETQYF.

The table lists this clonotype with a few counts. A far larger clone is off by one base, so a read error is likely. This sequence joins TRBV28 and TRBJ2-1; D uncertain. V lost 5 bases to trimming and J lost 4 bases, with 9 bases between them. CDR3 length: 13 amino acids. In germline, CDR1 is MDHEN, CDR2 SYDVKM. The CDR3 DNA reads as TGTGCCAGCAGTCAGGCCCCATACAATGAGCAGTTCTTC. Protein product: CASSQAPYNEQFF.

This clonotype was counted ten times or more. The chain's CDR3 is CSARDYTESGYTF. DNA of the CDR3: TGCAGTGCTAGAGATTACACCGAATCCGGCTACACCTTC. This sequence joins TRBV20-1 and TRBJ1-2; no firm D call. V was clipped by 0 bases and J by 8 bases, with 13 bases between them. The CDR3 extends over 13 amino acids. Germline-derived CDR1 and CDR2 are DFQATT and SNEGSKA (reference sequence).

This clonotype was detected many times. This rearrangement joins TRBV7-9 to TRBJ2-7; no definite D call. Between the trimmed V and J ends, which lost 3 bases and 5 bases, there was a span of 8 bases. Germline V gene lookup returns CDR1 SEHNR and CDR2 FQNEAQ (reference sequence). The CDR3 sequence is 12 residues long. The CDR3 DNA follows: TGTGCCAGCAGCTTGCCGGACCACGAGCAGTACTTC. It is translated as CASSLPDHEQYF.

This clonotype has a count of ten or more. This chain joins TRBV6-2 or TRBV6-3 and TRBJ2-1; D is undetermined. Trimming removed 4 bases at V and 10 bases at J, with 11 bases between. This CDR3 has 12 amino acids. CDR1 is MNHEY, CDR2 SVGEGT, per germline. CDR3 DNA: TGTGCCAGCAGTTTACAGCGTCGGGAGCAGTTCTTC. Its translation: CASSLQRREQFF.

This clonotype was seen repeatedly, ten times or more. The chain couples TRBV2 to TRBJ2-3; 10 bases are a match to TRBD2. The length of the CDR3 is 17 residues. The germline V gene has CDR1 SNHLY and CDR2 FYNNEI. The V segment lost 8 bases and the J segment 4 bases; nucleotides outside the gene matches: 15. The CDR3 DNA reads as TGTGCCAGCGCTATCGCTAGAGCGGGAGGGCCGCCAGATACGCAGTATTTT. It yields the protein CASAIARAGGPPDTQYF. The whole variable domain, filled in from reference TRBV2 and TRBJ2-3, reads EPEVTQTPSHQVTQMGQEVILRCVPISNHLYFYWYRQILGQKVEFLVSFYNNEISEKSEIFDDQFSVERPDGSNFTLKIRSTKLEDSAMYFCASAIARAGGPPDTQYFGPGTRLTVL.

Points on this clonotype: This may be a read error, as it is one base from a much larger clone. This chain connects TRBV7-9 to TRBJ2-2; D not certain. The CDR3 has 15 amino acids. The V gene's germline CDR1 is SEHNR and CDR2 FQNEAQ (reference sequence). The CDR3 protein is CASGLDGPITGELFF. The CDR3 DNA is TGTGCCAGCGGCTTAGACGGACCTATCACCGGGGAGCTGTTTTTT.

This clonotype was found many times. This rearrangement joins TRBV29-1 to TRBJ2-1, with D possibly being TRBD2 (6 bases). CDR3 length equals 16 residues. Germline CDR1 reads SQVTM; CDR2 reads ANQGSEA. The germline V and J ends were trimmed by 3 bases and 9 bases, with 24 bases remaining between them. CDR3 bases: TGCAGCGTTGAGCCCTGGGGTAGCGGCCGCATGGGTGAGCAGTTCTTC. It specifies CSVEPWGSGRMGEQFF.

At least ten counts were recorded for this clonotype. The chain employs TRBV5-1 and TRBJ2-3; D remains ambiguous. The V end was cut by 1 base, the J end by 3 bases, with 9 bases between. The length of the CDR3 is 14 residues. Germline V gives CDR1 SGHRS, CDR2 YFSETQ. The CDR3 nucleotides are TGCGCCAGCAGCTTGTTTGACCAAACAGATACGCAGTATTTT. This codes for CASSLFDQTDTQYF.

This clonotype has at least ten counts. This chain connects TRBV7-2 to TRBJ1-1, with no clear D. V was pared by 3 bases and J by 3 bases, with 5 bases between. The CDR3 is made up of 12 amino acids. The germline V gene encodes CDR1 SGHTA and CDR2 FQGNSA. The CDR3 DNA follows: TGTGCCAGCAGCTTCCGAGACACTGAAGCTTTCTTT. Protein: CASSFRDTEAFF. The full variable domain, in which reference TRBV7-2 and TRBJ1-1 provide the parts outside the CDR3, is GAGVSQSPSNKVTEKGKDVELRCDPISGHTALYWYRQSLGQGLEFLIYFQGNSAPDKSGLPSDRFSAERTGGSVSTLTIQRTQQEDSAVYLCASSFRDTEAFFGQGTRLTVV.

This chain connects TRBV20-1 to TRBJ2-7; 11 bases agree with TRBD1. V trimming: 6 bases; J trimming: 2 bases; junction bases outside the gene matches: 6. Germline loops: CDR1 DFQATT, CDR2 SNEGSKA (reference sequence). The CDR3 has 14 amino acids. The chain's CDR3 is CSAEGQGAPYEQYF. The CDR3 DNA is TGCAGTGCAGAAGGACAGGGGGCACCCTACGAGCAGTACTTC.

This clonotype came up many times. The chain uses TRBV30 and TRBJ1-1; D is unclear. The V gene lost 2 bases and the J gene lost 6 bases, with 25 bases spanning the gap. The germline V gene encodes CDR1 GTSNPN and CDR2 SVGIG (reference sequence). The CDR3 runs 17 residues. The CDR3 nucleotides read TGTGCCTGGAGTCTAGCCCCCACTCGGCCAGGCGGTGCTGAAGCTTTCTTT. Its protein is CAWSLAPTRPGGAEAFF.

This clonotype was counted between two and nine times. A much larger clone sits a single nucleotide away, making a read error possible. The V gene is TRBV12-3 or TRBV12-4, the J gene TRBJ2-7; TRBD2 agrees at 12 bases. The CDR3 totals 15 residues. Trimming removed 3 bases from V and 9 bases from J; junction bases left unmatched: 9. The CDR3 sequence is CASSFGLAGNHGQYF. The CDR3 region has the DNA TGTGCCAGCAGTTTCGGACTAGCGGGAAATCACGGGCAGTACTTC.

The chain's CDR3 is CASSFGLGSYEQYF. The DNA of the CDR3 is TGTGCCAGTAGTTTTGGACTCGGCTCCTACGAGCAGTACTTC. This chain joins TRBV19 and TRBJ2-7; maybe TRBD2 (5 bases). V lost 5 bases to trimming and J lost 0 bases, with 11 bases between them. The germline CDR1 and CDR2 sequences are LNHDA and SQIVND (reference sequence). This CDR3 contains 14 residues.

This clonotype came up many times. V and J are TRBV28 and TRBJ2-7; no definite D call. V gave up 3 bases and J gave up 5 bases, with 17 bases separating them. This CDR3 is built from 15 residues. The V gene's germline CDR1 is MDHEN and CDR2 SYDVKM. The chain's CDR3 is CASSFLGIAYDEQYF. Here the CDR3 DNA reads TGTGCCAGCAGTTTTCTAGGGATAGCCTACGACGAGCAGTACTTC.

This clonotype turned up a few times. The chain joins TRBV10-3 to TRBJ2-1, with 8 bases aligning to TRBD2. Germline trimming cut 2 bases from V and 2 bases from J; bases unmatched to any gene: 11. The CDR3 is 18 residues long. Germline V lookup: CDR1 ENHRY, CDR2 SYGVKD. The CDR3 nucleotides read TGTGCCATCAGTGAGCCAGGGAAAGCGGGAGTTACCTACAATGAGCAGTTCTTC. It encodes CAISEPGKAGVTYNEQFF.

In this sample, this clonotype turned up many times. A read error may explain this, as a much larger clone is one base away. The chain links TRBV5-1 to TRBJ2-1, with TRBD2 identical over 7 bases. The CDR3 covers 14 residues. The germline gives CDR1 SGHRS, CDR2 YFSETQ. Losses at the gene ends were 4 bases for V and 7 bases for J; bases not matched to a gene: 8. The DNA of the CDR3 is TGCGCCAGCAGCCCCCCGACTAGCCAGAATGAGCAGTTCTTC. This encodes CASSPPTSQNEQFF.

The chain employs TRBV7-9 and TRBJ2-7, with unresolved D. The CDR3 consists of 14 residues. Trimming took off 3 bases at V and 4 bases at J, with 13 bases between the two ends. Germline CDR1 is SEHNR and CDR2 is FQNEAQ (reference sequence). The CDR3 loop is CASSLLDNWYEQYF. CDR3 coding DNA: TGTGCCAGCAGCTTGCTGGATAATTGGTACGAGCAGTACTTC.

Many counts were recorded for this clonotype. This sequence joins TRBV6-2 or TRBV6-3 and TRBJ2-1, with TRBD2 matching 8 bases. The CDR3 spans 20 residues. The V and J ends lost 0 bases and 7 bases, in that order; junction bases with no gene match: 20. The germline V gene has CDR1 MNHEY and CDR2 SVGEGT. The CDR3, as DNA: TGTGCCAGCAGTTACTCGATTATCTCCCGGAGCGAGCGGGAGCGAAATGAGCAGTTCTTC. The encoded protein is CASSYSIISRSERERNEQFF.

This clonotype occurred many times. CDR3 sequence: CASSLRQAIGELFF. CDR3 sequence (DNA): TGTGCCAGCAGTTTACGACAGGCGATCGGGGAGCTGTTTTTT. This rearrangement joins TRBV12-3 or TRBV12-4 to TRBJ2-2, with D possibly being TRBD1 (6 bases). Trimming shortened V by 2 bases and J by 7 bases, and 11 bases separated the two germline ends. CDR3 length: 14 amino acids.

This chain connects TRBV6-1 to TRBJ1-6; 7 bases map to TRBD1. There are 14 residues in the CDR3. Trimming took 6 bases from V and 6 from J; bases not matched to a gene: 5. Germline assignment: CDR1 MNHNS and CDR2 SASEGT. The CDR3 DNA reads TGTGCCAGCAGATCCCGGGACAGTAATTCACCCCTCCACTTT. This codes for CASRSRDSNSPLHF.